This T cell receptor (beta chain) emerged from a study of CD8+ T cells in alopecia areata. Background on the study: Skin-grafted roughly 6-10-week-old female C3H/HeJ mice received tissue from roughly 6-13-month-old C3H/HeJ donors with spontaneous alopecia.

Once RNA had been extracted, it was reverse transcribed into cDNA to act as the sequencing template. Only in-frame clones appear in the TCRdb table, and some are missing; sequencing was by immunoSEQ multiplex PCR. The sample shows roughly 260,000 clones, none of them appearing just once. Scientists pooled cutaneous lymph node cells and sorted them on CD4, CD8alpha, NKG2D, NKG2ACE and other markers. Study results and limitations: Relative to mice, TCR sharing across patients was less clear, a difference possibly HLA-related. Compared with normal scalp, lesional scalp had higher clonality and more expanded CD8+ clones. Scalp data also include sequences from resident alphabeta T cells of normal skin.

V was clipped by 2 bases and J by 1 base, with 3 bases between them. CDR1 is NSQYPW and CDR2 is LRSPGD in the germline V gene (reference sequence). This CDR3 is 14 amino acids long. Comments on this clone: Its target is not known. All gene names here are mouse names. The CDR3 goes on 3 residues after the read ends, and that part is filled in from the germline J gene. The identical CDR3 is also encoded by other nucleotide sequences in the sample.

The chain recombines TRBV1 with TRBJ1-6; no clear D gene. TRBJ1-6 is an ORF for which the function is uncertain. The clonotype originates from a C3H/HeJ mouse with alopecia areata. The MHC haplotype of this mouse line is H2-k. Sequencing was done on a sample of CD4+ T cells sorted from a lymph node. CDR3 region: CTCSAQSYNSPLYF. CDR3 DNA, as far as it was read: TGCACCTGCAGTGCACAGTCCTATAATTCGCCC.